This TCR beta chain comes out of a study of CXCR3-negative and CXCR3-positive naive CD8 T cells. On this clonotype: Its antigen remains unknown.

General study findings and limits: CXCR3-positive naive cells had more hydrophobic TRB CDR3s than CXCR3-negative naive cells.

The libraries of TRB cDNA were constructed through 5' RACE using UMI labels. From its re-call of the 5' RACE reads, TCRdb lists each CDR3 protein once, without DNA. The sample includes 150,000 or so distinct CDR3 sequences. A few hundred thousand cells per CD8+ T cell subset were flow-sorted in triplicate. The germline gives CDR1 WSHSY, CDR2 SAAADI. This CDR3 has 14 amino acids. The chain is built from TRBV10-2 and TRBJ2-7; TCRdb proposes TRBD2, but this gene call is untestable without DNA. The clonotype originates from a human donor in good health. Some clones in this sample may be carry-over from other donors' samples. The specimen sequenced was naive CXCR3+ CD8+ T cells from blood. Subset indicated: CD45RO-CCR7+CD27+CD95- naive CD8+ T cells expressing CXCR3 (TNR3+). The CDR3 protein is CASSGGGRFSEQYF.